This TCR beta chain appears in the sequencing data of a study of blood T cells in healthy people across ages. General study results and limits: Age advanced and TCR beta diversity per million T cells fell, roughly linearly. Donor CMV status, an unknown factor, possibly confounded changes in expanded clonotypes. Strong correlation existed between TCR beta diversity and naive T cell percentage.

It was with a sample-barcoded 5' primer and a J-beta primer mix that a second PCR of about 6 to 12 cycles was run. TCRdb used MiXCR to reprocess the 5' RACE reads, holding one entry per CDR3 protein. The table has 2 million or so distinct CDR3 sequences, around half seen once. Remarks on this clonotype: Its specificity is unknown.

CDR1 is KGHDR, CDR2 SFDVKD, per germline. V shed 0 bases, J shed 9 bases, and the junction held 7 bases outside the gene matches. CDR3 length: 17 residues. The chain combines TRBV24-1 with TRBJ2-1; 13 bases match TRBD2. The source material was blood. This clonotype originated in a woman between 40 and 50 years old in good health. CDR3 amino acids: CATSDLQTSGGAGEQFF. In nucleotides, the CDR3 is TGTGCCACCAGTGATTTGCAAACTAGCGGGGGGGCTGGTGAGCAGTTCTTC.